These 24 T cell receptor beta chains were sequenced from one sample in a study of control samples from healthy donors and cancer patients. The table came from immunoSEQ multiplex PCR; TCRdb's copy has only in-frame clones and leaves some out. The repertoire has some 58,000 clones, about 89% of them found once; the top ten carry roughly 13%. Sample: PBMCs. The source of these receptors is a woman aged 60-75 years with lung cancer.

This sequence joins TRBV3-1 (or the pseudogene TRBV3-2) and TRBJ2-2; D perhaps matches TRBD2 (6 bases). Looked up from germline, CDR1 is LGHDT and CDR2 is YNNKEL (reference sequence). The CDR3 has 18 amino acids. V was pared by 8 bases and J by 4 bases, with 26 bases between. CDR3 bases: TGTGCCAGCCGACCACACGCGAGGGCGCTCGGGAGCACCGGGGAGCTGTTTTTT. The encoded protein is CASRPHARALGSTGELFF.

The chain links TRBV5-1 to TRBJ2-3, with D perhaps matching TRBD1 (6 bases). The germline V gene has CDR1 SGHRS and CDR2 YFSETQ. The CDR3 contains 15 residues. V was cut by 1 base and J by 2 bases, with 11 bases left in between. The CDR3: CASSLSGDNTDTQYF. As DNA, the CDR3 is TGCGCCAGCAGCTTGAGTGGGGACAACACAGATACGCAGTATTTT.

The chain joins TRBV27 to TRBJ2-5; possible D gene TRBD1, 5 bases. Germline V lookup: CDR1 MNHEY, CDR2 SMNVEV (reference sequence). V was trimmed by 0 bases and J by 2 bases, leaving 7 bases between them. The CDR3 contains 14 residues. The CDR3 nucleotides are TGTGCCAGCAGTTTATCGCGACAGCAAGAGACCCAGTACTTC. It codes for CASSLSRQQETQYF.

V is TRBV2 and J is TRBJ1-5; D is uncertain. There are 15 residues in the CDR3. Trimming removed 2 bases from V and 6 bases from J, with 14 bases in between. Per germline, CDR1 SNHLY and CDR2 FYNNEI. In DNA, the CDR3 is TGTGCCAGCAGTGAAATGACGGGCTTTAGTCAGCCCCAGCATTTT. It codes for CASSEMTGFSQPQHF.

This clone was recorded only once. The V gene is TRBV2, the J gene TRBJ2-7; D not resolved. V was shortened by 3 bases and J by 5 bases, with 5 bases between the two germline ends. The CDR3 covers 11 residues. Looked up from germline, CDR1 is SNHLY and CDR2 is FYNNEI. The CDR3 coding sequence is TGTGCCAGCAGTGATGACCACGAGCAGTACTTC. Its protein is CASSDDHEQYF.

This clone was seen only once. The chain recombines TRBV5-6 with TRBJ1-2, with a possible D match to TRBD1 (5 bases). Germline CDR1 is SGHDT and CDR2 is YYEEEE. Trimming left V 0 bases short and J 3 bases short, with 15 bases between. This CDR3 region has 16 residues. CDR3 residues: CASSLAAEGSYYGYTF. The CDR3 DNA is TGTGCCAGCAGCTTGGCCGCTGAGGGGAGCTACTATGGCTACACCTTC. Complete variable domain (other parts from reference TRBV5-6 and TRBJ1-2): DAGVTQSPTHLIKTRGQQVTLRCSPKSGHDTVSWYQQALGQGPQFIFQYYEEEERQRGNFPDRFSGHQFPNYSSELNVNALLLGDSALYLCASSLAAEGSYYGYTFGSGTRLTVV.

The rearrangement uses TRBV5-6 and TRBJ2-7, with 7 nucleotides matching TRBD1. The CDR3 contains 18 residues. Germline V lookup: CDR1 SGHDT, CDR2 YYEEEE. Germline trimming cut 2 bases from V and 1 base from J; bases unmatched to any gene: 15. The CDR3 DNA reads TGTGCCAGCAGCTTTGCCTACTACCTCCGACAGGGTTCCTACGAGCAGTACTTC. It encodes CASSFAYYLRQGSYEQYF.

The CDR3 DNA is TGTGCCAGCAGTGAACTAACGTACGAGCAGTACTTC. Protein: CASSELTYEQYF. The V gene is TRBV6-1, the J gene TRBJ2-7; no reliable D call. The CDR3 is 12 residues long. V lost 2 bases to trimming and J lost 4 bases, with 6 bases between them. Germline loops: CDR1 MNHNS, CDR2 SASEGT.

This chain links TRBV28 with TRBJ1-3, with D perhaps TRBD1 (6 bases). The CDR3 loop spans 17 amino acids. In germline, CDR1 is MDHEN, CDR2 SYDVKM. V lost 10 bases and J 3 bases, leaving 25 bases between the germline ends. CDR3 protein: CATRGPGTTLRGNTIYF. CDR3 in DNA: TGTGCCACCAGGGGACCCGGGACAACGTTACGTGGAAACACCATATATTTT.

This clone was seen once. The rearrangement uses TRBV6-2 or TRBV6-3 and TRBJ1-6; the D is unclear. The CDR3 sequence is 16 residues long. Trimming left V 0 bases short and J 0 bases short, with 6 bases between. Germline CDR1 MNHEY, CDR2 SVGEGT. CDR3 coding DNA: TGTGCCAGCAGTTACTCCGGTGCCTCCTATAATTCACCCCTCCACTTT. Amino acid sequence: CASSYSGASYNSPLHF.

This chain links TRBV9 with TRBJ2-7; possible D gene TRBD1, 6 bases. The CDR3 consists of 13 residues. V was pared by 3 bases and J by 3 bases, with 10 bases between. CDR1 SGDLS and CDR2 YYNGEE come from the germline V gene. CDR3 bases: TGTGCCAGCAGCGACAGGGACGGCTACGAGCAGTACTTC. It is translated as CASSDRDGYEQYF.

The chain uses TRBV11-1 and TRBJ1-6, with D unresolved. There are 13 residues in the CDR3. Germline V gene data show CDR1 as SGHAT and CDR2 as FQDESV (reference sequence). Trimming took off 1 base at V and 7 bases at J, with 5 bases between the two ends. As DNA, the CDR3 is TGTGCCAGCAGCTTAGTTCAGAATTCACCCCTCCACTTT. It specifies CASSLVQNSPLHF.

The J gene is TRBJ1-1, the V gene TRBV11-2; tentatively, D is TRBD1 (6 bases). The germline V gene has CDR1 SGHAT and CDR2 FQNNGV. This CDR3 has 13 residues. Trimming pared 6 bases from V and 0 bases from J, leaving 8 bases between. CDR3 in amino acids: CASRGQLNTEAFF. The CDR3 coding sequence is TGTGCCAGCAGAGGACAGCTGAACACTGAAGCTTTCTTT.

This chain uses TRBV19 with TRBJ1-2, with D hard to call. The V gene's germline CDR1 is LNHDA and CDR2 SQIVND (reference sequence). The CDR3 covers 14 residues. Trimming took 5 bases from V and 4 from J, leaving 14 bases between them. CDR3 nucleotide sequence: TGTGCCAGTAGTGTTTACTCGGTTGGCTATGGCTACACCTTC. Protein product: CASSVYSVGYGYTF. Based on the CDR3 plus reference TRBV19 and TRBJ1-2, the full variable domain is DGGITQSPKYLFRKEGQNVTLSCEQNLNHDAMYWYRQDPGQGLRLIYYSQIVNDFQKGDIAEGYSVSREKKESFPLTVTSAQKNPTAFYLCASSVYSVGYGYTFGSGTRLTVV.

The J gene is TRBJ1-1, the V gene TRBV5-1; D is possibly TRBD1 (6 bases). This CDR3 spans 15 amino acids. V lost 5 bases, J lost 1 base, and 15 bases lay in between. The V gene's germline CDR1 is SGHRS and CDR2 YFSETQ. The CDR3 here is CASRLTGTPNTEAFF. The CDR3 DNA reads TGCGCCAGCAGGTTGACCGGGACACCGAACACTGAAGCTTTCTTT.

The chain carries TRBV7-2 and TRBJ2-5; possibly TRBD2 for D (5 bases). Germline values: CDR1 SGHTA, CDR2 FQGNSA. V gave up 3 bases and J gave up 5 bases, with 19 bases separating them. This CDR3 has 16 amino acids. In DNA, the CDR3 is TGTGCCAGCAGCTTGACATCCGGACTGTTTGGGGAGACCCAGTACTTC. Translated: CASSLTSGLFGETQYF.

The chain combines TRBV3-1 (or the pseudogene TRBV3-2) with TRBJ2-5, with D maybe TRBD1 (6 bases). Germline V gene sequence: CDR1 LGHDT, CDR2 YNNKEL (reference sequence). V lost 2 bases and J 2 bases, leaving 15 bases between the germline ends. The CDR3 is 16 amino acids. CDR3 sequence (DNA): TGTGCCAGCAGCCAAACGGGACAAAGTGGGCAAGAGACCCAGTACTTC. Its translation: CASSQTGQSGQETQYF.

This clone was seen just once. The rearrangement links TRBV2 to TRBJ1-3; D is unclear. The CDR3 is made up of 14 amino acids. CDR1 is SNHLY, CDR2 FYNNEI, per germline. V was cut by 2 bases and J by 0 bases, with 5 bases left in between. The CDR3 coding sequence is TGTGCCAGCAGTGAAAGGGTCTCTGGAAACACCATATATTTT. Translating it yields CASSERVSGNTIYF.

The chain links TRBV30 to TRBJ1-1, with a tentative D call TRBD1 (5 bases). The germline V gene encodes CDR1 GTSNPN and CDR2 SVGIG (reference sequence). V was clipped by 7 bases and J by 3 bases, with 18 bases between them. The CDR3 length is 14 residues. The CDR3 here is CASPRRGGDTEAFF. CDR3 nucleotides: TGTGCCTCCCCCAGACGGGGAGGGGACACTGAAGCTTTCTTT. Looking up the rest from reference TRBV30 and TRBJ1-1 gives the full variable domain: SQTIHQWPATLVQPVGSPLSLECTVEGTSNPNLYWYRQAAGRGLQLLFYSVGIGQISSEVPQNLSASRPQDRQFILSSKKLLLSDSGFYLCASPRRGGDTEAFFGQGTRLTVV.

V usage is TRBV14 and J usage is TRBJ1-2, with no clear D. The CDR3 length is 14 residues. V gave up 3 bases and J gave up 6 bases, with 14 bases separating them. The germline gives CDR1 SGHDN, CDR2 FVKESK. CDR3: CASSHDGQDHGYTF. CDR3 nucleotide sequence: TGTGCCAGCAGCCATGACGGGCAGGACCATGGCTACACCTTC.

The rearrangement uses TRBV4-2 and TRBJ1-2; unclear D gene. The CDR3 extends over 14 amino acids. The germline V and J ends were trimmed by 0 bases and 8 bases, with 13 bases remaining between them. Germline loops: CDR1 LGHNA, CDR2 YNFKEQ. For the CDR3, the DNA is TGTGCCAGCAGCCAAGATGGCAGGTTCGAGGGCTACACCTTC. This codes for CASSQDGRFEGYTF.

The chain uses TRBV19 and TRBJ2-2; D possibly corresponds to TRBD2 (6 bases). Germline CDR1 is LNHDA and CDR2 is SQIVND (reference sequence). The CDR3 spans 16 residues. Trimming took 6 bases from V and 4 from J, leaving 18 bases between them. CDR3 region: CASSGGISRGTGELFF. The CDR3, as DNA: TGTGCCAGTAGCGGCGGGATATCCCGCGGCACCGGGGAGCTGTTTTTT.

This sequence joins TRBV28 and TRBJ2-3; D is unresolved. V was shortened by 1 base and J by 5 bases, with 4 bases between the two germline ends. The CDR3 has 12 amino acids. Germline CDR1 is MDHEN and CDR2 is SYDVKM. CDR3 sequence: CASSLYVDTQYF. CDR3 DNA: TGTGCCAGCAGTTTATATGTAGATACGCAGTATTTT.

CDR3 amino acids: CASSPQGRDYGYTF. The CDR3 DNA reads TGTGCCAGCAGTCCACAGGGGAGGGACTATGGCTACACCTTC. The chain uses TRBV7-9 and TRBJ1-2; 7 bases are shared with TRBD1. J lost 3 bases, V lost 6 bases, and 7 bases had no gene match. This CDR3 region has 14 residues. Germline V gene lookup returns CDR1 SEHNR and CDR2 FQNEAQ (reference sequence).